The 14 T cell receptor beta chains below come from one sample, sequenced in a study of blood T cell repertoires in COVID-19. Using immunoSEQ multiplex PCR, the repertoire was profiled, and TCRdb retains in-frame clones only, with some absent. Of around 70,000 clones in the sample, around 90% were seen once. Sequencing was done on a sample of peripheral blood. The receptors come from a woman over 75 with active or convalescent COVID-19.

The chain joins TRBV4-1 to TRBJ2-7, with D tentatively TRBD1 (5 bases). V shed 5 bases and J shed 7 bases, with 9 bases lying between them. Germline loops: CDR1 MGHRA, CDR2 YSYEKL. The CDR3 extends over 11 amino acids. The CDR3 nucleotides read TGCGCCAGCAGCGGGGCCGGGGAGCAGTACTTC. Amino acids: CASSGAGEQYF.

This chain uses TRBV7-6 with TRBJ1-3, with 9 bases lining up with TRBD1. V lost 3 bases, J lost 7 bases, and 10 bases stayed unmatched. This CDR3 is 16 amino acids long. Looked up from germline, CDR1 is SGHVS and CDR2 is FNYEAQ. DNA for the CDR3: TGTGCCAGCAGCTTCCAACAGGGGGCATCGGTGAACACCATATATTTT. This gives the protein CASSFQQGASVNTIYF.

V gene TRBV9 combines with J gene TRBJ2-5; 12 bases match TRBD2. J gave up 2 bases and V 4 bases, and 6 bases lay outside the gene matches. The CDR3 has 16 amino acids. Germline lookup yields CDR1 SGDLS and CDR2 YYNGEE. The CDR3: CASSPSGTSGQETQYF. The CDR3 DNA sequence: TGTGCCAGCAGCCCCTCCGGGACTAGCGGGCAAGAGACCCAGTACTTC.

The chain carries TRBV18 and TRBJ1-2, with TRBD1 matching over 7 bases. Germline V gene lookup returns CDR1 KGHSH and CDR2 LQKENI. The ends lost 5 bases at V and 5 bases at J; junction bases unmatched: 11. The CDR3 sequence is 15 residues long. The DNA of the CDR3 is TGTGCCAGCTCAGGAGCAACAGGCAGGGGGTATGGCTACACCTTC. Protein product: CASSGATGRGYGYTF.

The chain joins TRBV18 to TRBJ2-7, with D uncertain. V was clipped by 5 bases and J by 5 bases, with 10 bases between them. This CDR3 has 12 amino acids. The germline CDR1 and CDR2 sequences are KGHSH and LQKENI. The CDR3: CASSVSDDEQYF. CDR3 DNA: TGTGCCAGCTCAGTCAGCGACGACGAGCAGTACTTC.

J is TRBJ1-5 and V is TRBV24-1; 11 nucleotides align to TRBD1. CDR3 length equals 14 residues. From germline, CDR1 is KGHDR and CDR2 SFDVKD. With V trimmed by 3 bases and J by 7 bases, 1 base remained unmatched. CDR3 region: CATSDGTGGQPQHF. DNA of the CDR3: TGTGCCACCAGTGATGGGACAGGGGGGCAGCCCCAGCATTTT.

J is TRBJ1-1 and V is TRBV7-2, with D perhaps TRBD1 (5 bases). The CDR3 totals 17 residues. V shed 5 bases and J shed 0 bases, with 19 bases lying between them. Per germline, CDR1 SGHTA and CDR2 FQGNSA. For the CDR3, the DNA is TGTGCCAGCAGCCAGAACGGGGGTTTTGGCATGAACACTGAAGCTTTCTTT. Encoded protein: CASSQNGGFGMNTEAFF.

V is TRBV7-5 and J is TRBJ2-3; the listed D gene, TRBD2, was not tested against the DNA. TRBV7-5 has pseudogene status. The CDR3 totals 14 residues. CDR3: CARSLSSGSDTQYF. CDR3 in DNA: TGTGCCAGAAGCTTAAGTTCGGGGTCAGATACGCAGTATTTT.

The chain uses TRBV10-1 and TRBJ2-1, with 7 bases fitting TRBD2. This CDR3 has 14 amino acids. V trimming: 5 bases; J trimming: 3 bases; junction bases outside the gene matches: 4. The germline V gene encodes CDR1 WNHNN and CDR2 SYGVQD (reference sequence). CDR3 sequence: CASSSSGYYNEQFF. The CDR3, as DNA: TGCGCCAGCAGTTCTAGCGGATACTACAATGAGCAGTTCTTC.

The V and J genes are TRBV5-1 and TRBJ2-5, with D possibly matching TRBD2 (6 bases). Trimming took off 6 bases at V and 4 bases at J, with 13 bases between the two ends. Looked up from germline, CDR1 is SGHRS and CDR2 is YFSETQ. The CDR3 contains 13 residues. The CDR3 reads CASNWAGTETQYF. CDR3 DNA sequence: TGCGCCAGCAACTGGGCGGGGACAGAGACCCAGTACTTC.

CDR3 bases: TGTGCCAGCAGATCGAAAGTCGGGGGTTTGTCCTATGGCTACACCTTC. Translating it yields CASRSKVGGLSYGYTF. V and J are TRBV5-6 and TRBJ1-2; the D gene is possibly TRBD1 (5 bases). Trimming left V 5 bases short and J 4 bases short, with 21 bases between. CDR3 size: 16 residues. The V gene's germline CDR1 is SGHDT and CDR2 YYEEEE.

This clone was observed once. The chain's CDR3 is CASSLVTGDRTGELFF. The DNA of the CDR3 is TGTGCCAGCAGCTTGGTAACAGGGGACCGCACCGGGGAGCTGTTTTTT. The chain joins TRBV5-6 to TRBJ2-2; 7 nucleotides agree with TRBD1. V shed 0 bases, J shed 4 bases, and the junction held 6 bases outside the gene matches. This CDR3 region has 16 residues. CDR1 SGHDT and CDR2 YYEEEE come from the germline V gene.

This chain joins TRBV15 and TRBJ2-1; 8 nucleotides agree with TRBD2. This CDR3 comprises 15 residues. Unmatched junction bases numbered 7, after V lost 1 base and J lost 8 bases. Germline values: CDR1 LNHNV, CDR2 YYDKDF (reference sequence). The CDR3 loop reads CATSRALGLGDEQFF. CDR3 DNA: TGTGCCACCAGCAGAGCTTTGGGACTAGGAGATGAGCAGTTCTTC. Together with reference TRBV15 and TRBJ2-1, the CDR3 gives the full variable domain: DAMVIQNPRYQVTQFGKPVTLSCSQTLNHNVMYWYQQKSSQAPKLLFHYYDKDFNNEADTPDNFQSRRPNTSFCFLDIRSPGLGDTAMYLCATSRALGLGDEQFFGPGTRLTVL.

V gene TRBV2 combines with J gene TRBJ1-3; D gene uncertain. V was trimmed by 8 bases and J by 1 base, leaving 9 bases between them. In germline, CDR1 is SNHLY, CDR2 FYNNEI. The CDR3 consists of 13 residues. The CDR3 sequence: CASAVLSGNTIYF. CDR3 nucleotides: TGTGCCAGCGCGGTTCTATCTGGAAACACCATATATTTT.